The clone carrying this T cell receptor beta chain was observed at least ten times. As yet, its antigen is unknown. Pregnant or lactating patients were excluded, as were those with uncontrolled infection or other autoimmune disease. Authors of the study amplified TCR beta CDR3 regions from RNA transcripts. TCR CDR3 regions were first amplified by RT-PCR with HTBI primers. TCRdb called the multiplex PCR reads again in MiXCR, with one record for every CDR3 protein. The top ten hold under 8% of the sample, which has 500,000 to 750,000 distinct CDR3 sequences, 15% to 19% seen once. This sample was taken from a study of T cells in Graves' hyperthyroidism and ophthalmopathy. Study as a whole: The authors collected peripheral blood at initial diagnosis, before any treatment.

General study results and limits: A model built on 13 V-J features separated ophthalmopathy from stable hyperthyroidism.

Germline V gene lookup returns CDR1 SNHLY and CDR2 FYNNEI. This CDR3 is 13 amino acids long. V dropped 3 bases and J dropped 2 bases, with 8 bases sitting between them. Source material: blood. The chain joins TRBV2 to TRBJ2-7; D remains unclear. This receptor was identified in a woman aged 30 to 39 with Graves' hyperthyroidism. The chain's CDR3 is CASSDSETYEQYF. The CDR3 DNA sequence: TGTGCCAGCAGTGACAGCGAAACCTACGAGCAGTACTTC.